A single sample is the source of the 24 T cell receptor beta chains below, sequenced in a study of cytomegalovirus exposure and HLA in healthy donors. This PCR relied on a set of 60 Vbeta primers and 13 Jbeta primers. Profiled with immunoSEQ multiplex PCR; TCRdb holds only in-frame clones, not every one. The sample lists approximately 140,000 clones, 70% to 85% occurring once. The material sequenced was PBMCs. All receptors derive from a male donor in good health and CMV-seronegative.

Here the CDR3 DNA reads TGTGCAAGTCGCTTAATCAGGGGCGGGAGATACAATGAGCAGTTCTTC. It codes for CASRLIRGGRYNEQFF. The rearrangement uses TRBV12-2 and TRBJ2-1; whether TRBD2, the table's D call, matches the DNA was not checked. TRBV12-2 is a known pseudogene. The CDR3 sequence is 16 residues long.

The chain carries TRBV27 and TRBJ1-1, with a possible D match to TRBD1 (6 bases). Deletions cut 7 bases from V and 1 base from J, with 13 bases between. The CDR3 is 14 residues long. The germline V gene has CDR1 MNHEY and CDR2 SMNVEV (reference sequence). CDR3 nucleotide sequence: TGTGCCAGCACGTCGCAGGGGCAGAACACTGAAGCTTTCTTT. As protein: CASTSQGQNTEAFF.

A few counts support this clone. The V and J genes are TRBV6-5 and TRBJ1-2; no clear D gene. The V gene lost 6 bases and the J gene lost 1 base, with 9 bases spanning the gap. Germline CDR1 is MNHEY and CDR2 is SVGAGI. This CDR3 has 13 residues. For the CDR3, the DNA is TGTGCCAGCAGCCGTCCGGGTAACTATGGCTACACCTTC. Protein product: CASSRPGNYGYTF.

V and J are TRBV7-9 and TRBJ2-2; 7 positions agree with TRBD2. After removal of 9 bases from V and 2 bases from J, the junction contained 21 bases not matched to a gene. The CDR3 is 19 residues long. The germline CDR1 and CDR2 sequences are SEHNR and FQNEAQ (reference sequence). For the CDR3, the DNA is TGTGCCAGTCACGAGATTACAGCGCTAGCGGAGGAAAACACCGGGGAGCTGTTTTTT. Encoded protein: CASHEITALAEENTGELFF.

The chain carries TRBV7-3 and TRBJ2-7, with D unresolved. The V end lost 8 bases, the J end lost 5 bases, and 10 bases lay between the germline ends. Per the germline V gene, CDR1 is SGHTA and CDR2 is FQGTGA. CDR3 length equals 11 residues. CDR3 residues: CASGSGNEQYF. CDR3 nucleotide sequence: TGTGCCAGCGGCTCGGGTAACGAGCAGTACTTC. The variable domain in full, with the rest retrieved from reference TRBV7-3 and TRBJ2-7, is GAGVSQTPSNKVTEKGKYVELRCDPISGHTALYWYRQSLGQGPEFLIYFQGTGAADDSGLPNDRFFAVRPEGSVSTLKIQRTERGDSAVYLCASGSGNEQYFGPGTRLTVT.

This clone showed up just once. This chain joins TRBV29-1 and TRBJ2-7; D is possibly TRBD2 (6 bases). V was cut by 6 bases and J by 4 bases, with 16 bases left in between. Germline lookup yields CDR1 SQVTM and CDR2 ANQGSEA. This CDR3 contains 13 residues. CDR3 residues: CSVALASHYEQYF. The CDR3 bases are TGCAGCGTAGCTCTAGCGTCCCATTACGAGCAGTACTTC.

This clone was detected once. The chain combines TRBV7-6 with TRBJ2-2; 7 bases agree with TRBD1. The CDR3 runs to 16 residues. V dropped 4 bases and J dropped 4; count of bases not matched to a gene: 9. Germline V CDR1 and CDR2: SGHVS, FNYEAQ. The CDR3 reads CASSSQTGTPTGELFF. DNA for the CDR3: TGTGCCAGCAGCTCCCAGACAGGGACACCCACCGGGGAGCTGTTTTTT.

The chain combines TRBV12-5 with TRBJ2-5, with 7 bases that match TRBD2. CDR1 and CDR2 from the germline V gene are LGHNT and FRNRAP. The CDR3 covers 17 residues. V shed 3 bases, J shed 2 bases, and the junction held 12 bases outside the gene matches. The DNA of the CDR3 is TGTGCTAGTGGTTTCCCTCCCCGGGGGGAGACTCAAGAGACCCAGTACTTC. Its protein product is CASGFPPRGETQETQYF.

The rearrangement links TRBV4-3 to TRBJ1-2; D is uncertain. CDR3 length: 14 residues. Trimming took off 0 bases at V and 8 bases at J, with 13 bases between the two ends. Germline V lookup: CDR1 LGHNA, CDR2 YSLEER. The CDR3 loop reads CASSQEVTGMGYTF. The CDR3 bases are TGCGCCAGCAGCCAAGAGGTGACTGGTATGGGCTACACCTTC.

The V gene is TRBV5-4, the J gene TRBJ1-1; no definite D call. The V and J ends lost 4 bases and 2 bases respectively, with 12 bases between them. There are 14 residues in the CDR3. Germline assignment: CDR1 SGHNT and CDR2 YYREEE (reference sequence). CDR3 nucleotides: TGTGCCAGCAGCGGCGGGAACTTTAACACTGAAGCTTTCTTT. It specifies CASSGGNFNTEAFF.

V usage is TRBV28 and J usage is TRBJ2-7, with 7 bases matching TRBD1. CDR1 and CDR2 (germline): MDHEN, SYDVKM. CDR3 size: 14 residues. The junction had 9 bases not matched to a gene; V was cut back by 4 bases and J by 6 bases. The CDR3 here is CASSSGTDPLEQYF. In nucleotides, the CDR3 is TGTGCCAGCAGTTCAGGGACAGACCCCCTCGAGCAGTACTTC.

The chain joins TRBV5-6 to TRBJ2-5; tentatively, D is TRBD1 (6 bases). TRBJ2-7 matches the DNA end more closely, so the J call is doubtful. CDR1 and CDR2 from the germline V gene are SGHDT and YYEEEE. The CDR3 sequence is 15 residues long. CDR3 in DNA: TGTGCCAGCAGCGTGGGCTTCAGGGGTCTCTACGAGCAGTACTTC. This encodes CASSVGFRGLYEQYF.

The chain uses TRBV4-1 and TRBJ2-7; D remains ambiguous. The CDR3 runs to 15 residues. Trimming removed 4 bases at V and 2 bases at J, with 15 bases between. The germline gives CDR1 MGHRA, CDR2 YSYEKL. The CDR3 DNA sequence: TGCGCCAGCAGCCGGTATGGAGAGAAAACCTACGAGCAGTACTTC. It codes for CASSRYGEKTYEQYF.

The chain links TRBV5-1 to TRBJ2-5, with 12 bases identical to TRBD1. This CDR3 is 17 amino acids long. Trimming at V came to 4 bases and at J to 0 bases, leaving 7 bases not matched to a gene. Germline V CDR1 and CDR2: SGHRS, YFSETQ. The CDR3 loop reads CASSEGTGGSYQETQYF. Here the CDR3 DNA reads TGCGCCAGCAGCGAGGGGACAGGGGGCTCGTACCAAGAGACCCAGTACTTC.

The rearrangement uses TRBV29-1 and TRBJ1-1; D is unclear. Trimming left V 4 bases short and J 5 bases short, with 17 bases between. The germline gives CDR1 SQVTM, CDR2 ANQGSEA. This CDR3 is 14 amino acids long. CDR3 bases: TGCAGCGTTGGGGCAGCCATGGTGGCGACTGAAGCTTTCTTT. Its protein product is CSVGAAMVATEAFF.

Notes on this clone: The junction departs from germline at one end; a sequencing error may be responsible. The rearrangement joins TRBV2 to TRBJ1-6, with D possibly TRBD1 on 5 matching bases. Germline V gene lookup returns CDR1 SNHLY and CDR2 FYNNEI. CDR3 size: 12 residues. CDR3 bases: TGTGCCAGCGGGGGGTTTCGGTCACCCTTCCACTTT. Translating gives CASGGFRSPFHF.

This clone was counted only a few times. The chain joins TRBV19 to TRBJ2-3; 7 bases match TRBD2. The V segment lost 7 bases and the J segment 6 bases; nucleotides outside the gene matches: 10. This CDR3 region has 14 residues. The germline gives CDR1 LNHDA, CDR2 SQIVND (reference sequence). CDR3 bases: TGTGCCAGTACGGATAGCGGGCCCCAGGATACGCAGTATTTT. It is translated as CASTDSGPQDTQYF. Looking up the rest from reference TRBV19 and TRBJ2-3 gives the full variable domain: DGGITQSPKYLFRKEGQNVTLSCEQNLNHDAMYWYRQDPGQGLRLIYYSQIVNDFQKGDIAEGYSVSREKKESFPLTVTSAQKNPTAFYLCASTDSGPQDTQYFGPGTRLTVL.

This clone occurred a few times. CDR3 protein: CASSSKGADTQYF. The CDR3 nucleotides read TGTGCCAGCAGCTCCAAGGGGGCAGATACGCAGTATTTT. The chain uses TRBV7-9 and TRBJ2-3; a possible D gene is TRBD1 (6 bases). V shed 4 bases and J shed 4 bases, with 9 bases lying between them. The CDR3 is 13 residues long. The V gene's germline CDR1 is SEHNR and CDR2 FQNEAQ (reference sequence).

V gene TRBV6-4 combines with J gene TRBJ2-3, with D perhaps matching TRBD2 (5 bases). V dropped 6 bases and J dropped 1 base, with 11 bases sitting between them. This CDR3 is 14 amino acids long. From germline, CDR1 is MRHNA and CDR2 SNTAGT. This CDR3 reads CASSPTGGTDTQYF. In nucleotides, the CDR3 is TGTGCCAGCAGCCCCACCGGGGGCACAGATACGCAGTATTTT.

This sequence joins TRBV11-2 and TRBJ2-4, with D unclear. CDR3 length equals 17 residues. The V and J ends lost 0 bases and 0 bases respectively, with 12 bases between them. Per the germline V gene, CDR1 is SGHAT and CDR2 is FQNNGV. CDR3 nucleotides: TGTGCCAGCAGCTTAGATCCCCAGGCGTCAGCCAAAAACATTCAGTACTTC. Translated: CASSLDPQASAKNIQYF.

This chain connects TRBV6-5 to TRBJ1-1, with 7 bases matching TRBD1. CDR1 is MNHEY and CDR2 is SVGAGI in the germline V gene. The CDR3 is 15 residues long. With V trimmed by 6 bases and J by 2 bases, 9 bases remained unmatched. The CDR3 reads CASSYTTGVNTEAFF. CDR3 DNA: TGTGCCAGCAGCTATACCACAGGGGTTAACACTGAAGCTTTCTTT.

The rearrangement joins TRBV27 to TRBJ1-5, with TRBD1 matching over 7 bases. CDR1 is MNHEY and CDR2 is SMNVEV in the germline V gene (reference sequence). The CDR3 has 14 residues. V dropped 5 bases and J dropped 3; count of bases not matched to a gene: 4. This chain's CDR3 is CASSHRGLNQPQHF. The CDR3, as DNA: TGTGCCAGCAGTCACAGGGGACTCAATCAGCCCCAGCATTTT.

This clone was counted only a few times. The V call is TRBV5-4, the J call TRBJ1-5; TRBD1 is a possible D gene (5 bases). The germline gives CDR1 SGHNT, CDR2 YYREEE (reference sequence). V was clipped by 1 base and J by 7 bases, with 18 bases between them. The CDR3 runs 16 residues. The DNA for the CDR3 is TGTGCCAGCAGCTTGAGCCCGGGACTGACAATGCAGCCCCAGCATTTT. Translated: CASSLSPGLTMQPQHF.

The gene calls are TRBV6-5 and TRBJ2-7; no definite D call. The CDR3 spans 13 residues. Germline assignment: CDR1 MNHEY and CDR2 SVGAGI. The V gene lost 2 bases and the J gene lost 1 base, with 6 bases spanning the gap. As DNA, the CDR3 is TGTGCCAGCAGTTACGGAGAATCCTACGAGCAGTACTTC. Its protein is CASSYGESYEQYF.